The 10 T cell receptor beta chains given below trace back to one sample, sequenced in a study of cytomegalovirus exposure and HLA in healthy donors. The PCR used 60 Vbeta and 13 Jbeta primers. TCRdb's table, derived via immunoSEQ multiplex PCR, lists solely in-frame clones and lacks some. The sample lists about 140,000 clones, about 10% seen once, with approximately 1.7% in the top ten. The source material was PBMCs. Receptor source: a man aged 50-59 years in good health and CMV-seronegative.

This clone was counted only a few times. The V and J genes are TRBV20-1 and TRBJ2-3; 11 nucleotides line up with TRBD2. The CDR3 is 11 amino acids. The germline V gene has CDR1 DFQATT and CDR2 SNEGSKA (reference sequence). CDR3 sequence (DNA): TGCGTGGGGACTAGCGGAGATACGCAGTATTTT. Protein product: CVGTSGDTQYF.

The CDR3 DNA is TGTGCCAGCAGCTTAGACCACCGAGGTGCGTCGGAGACCCAGTACTTC. It yields the protein CASSLDHRGASETQYF. The chain is built from TRBV7-3 and TRBJ2-5; D is uncertain. CDR1 is SGHTA and CDR2 is FQGTGA in the germline V gene. Trimming took off 2 bases at V and 5 bases at J, with 18 bases between the two ends. The CDR3 runs to 16 residues.

This clone has at least ten counts. The chain has TRBV7-3 and TRBJ2-1, with TRBD2 matching over 7 bases. Germline trimming cut 5 bases from V and 5 bases from J; bases unmatched to any gene: 6. The germline gives CDR1 SGHTA, CDR2 FQGTGA. The CDR3 extends over 14 amino acids. CDR3 sequence: CASSPTSEHNEQFF. The CDR3 nucleotides read TGTGCCAGCAGCCCAACTAGCGAACACAATGAGCAGTTCTTC.

This clone was seen a few times. The chain recombines TRBV6-1 with TRBJ2-2; 7 bases match TRBD1. V lost 8 bases to trimming and J lost 0 bases; unmatched junction nucleotides: 3. CDR1 MNHNS and CDR2 SASEGT come from the germline V gene. This CDR3 contains 14 residues. For the CDR3, the DNA is TGTGCCAGCTCGGGACAGCCGAACACCGGGGAGCTGTTTTTT. Its translation is CASSGQPNTGELFF.

The chain joins TRBV4-2 to TRBJ2-7, with 10 bases that match TRBD2. J gave up 2 bases and V 1 base, and 2 bases lay outside the gene matches. Germline loops: CDR1 LGHNA, CDR2 YNFKEQ. CDR3 length: 15 amino acids. CDR3 nucleotide sequence: TGTGCCAGCAGCCAAGGCCTAGCGGGGGCCTACGAGCAGTACTTC. Amino acids: CASSQGLAGAYEQYF.

The V gene is TRBV5-4, the J gene TRBJ1-4; a possible D gene is TRBD1 (6 bases). The CDR3 covers 14 residues. Germline V gene lookup returns CDR1 SGHNT and CDR2 YYREEE (reference sequence). The V end was cut by 2 bases, the J end by 2 bases, with 7 bases between. CDR3 nucleotide sequence: TGTGCCAGCAGCTTCCAGGGGACTAATGAAAAACTGTTTTTT. This translates into CASSFQGTNEKLFF.

The chain links TRBV2 to TRBJ1-6, with D perhaps matching TRBD1 (5 bases). CDR1 and CDR2 from the germline V gene are SNHLY and FYNNEI. There are 15 residues in the CDR3. V lost 1 base and J 5 bases, leaving 9 bases between the germline ends. In DNA form, the CDR3 reads TGTGCCAGCAGTGAAGTGTCAGGGAATAATTCACCCCTCCACTTT. This codes for CASSEVSGNNSPLHF. Variable domain in full (rest from reference TRBV2 and TRBJ1-6): EPEVTQTPSHQVTQMGQEVILRCVPISNHLYFYWYRQILGQKVEFLVSFYNNEISEKSEIFDDQFSVERPDGSNFTLKIRSTKLEDSAMYFCASSEVSGNNSPLHFGNGTRLTVT.

In this sample, this clone turned up a few times. The chain is built from TRBV10-1 and TRBJ2-5; the match to TRBD1 covers 7 bases. CDR1 is WNHNN, CDR2 SYGVQD, per germline (reference sequence). Trimming removed 4 bases from V and 5 bases from J; junction bases left unmatched: 7. The length of the CDR3 is 14 residues. This CDR3 reads CASSGQGIWETQYF. The DNA for the CDR3 is TGCGCCAGCAGTGGACAGGGCATCTGGGAGACCCAGTACTTC.

This clone has a handful of counts. This chain connects TRBV19 to TRBJ2-6; 7 nucleotides match TRBD1. The CDR3 runs 18 residues. Germline trimming cut 5 bases from V and 4 bases from J; bases unmatched to any gene: 14. The germline V gene has CDR1 LNHDA and CDR2 SQIVND (reference sequence). The CDR3 DNA sequence: TGTGCCAGTAGTTCGGGGACAGCGTCGTCGAGAGGGGCCAACGTCCTGACTTTC. It is translated as CASSSGTASSRGANVLTF.

V usage is TRBV9 and J usage is TRBJ2-5, with a weak D call TRBD2 (6 bases). With 4 bases removed from V and 5 bases from J, the gap between germline ends came to 15 bases. The CDR3 is made up of 14 amino acids. Germline V gives CDR1 SGDLS, CDR2 YYNGEE. CDR3: CASSPRGVWETQYF. As DNA, the CDR3 is TGTGCCAGCAGCCCCCGCGGGGTATGGGAGACCCAGTACTTC.